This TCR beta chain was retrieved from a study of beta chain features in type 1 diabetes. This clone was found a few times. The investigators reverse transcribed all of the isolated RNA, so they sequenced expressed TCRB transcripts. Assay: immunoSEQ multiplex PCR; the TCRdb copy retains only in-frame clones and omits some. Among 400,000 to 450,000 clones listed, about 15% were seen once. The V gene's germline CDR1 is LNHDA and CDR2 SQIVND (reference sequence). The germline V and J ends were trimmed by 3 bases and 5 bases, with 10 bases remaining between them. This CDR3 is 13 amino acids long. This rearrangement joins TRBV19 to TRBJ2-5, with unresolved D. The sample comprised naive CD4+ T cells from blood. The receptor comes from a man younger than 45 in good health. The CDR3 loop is CASSIVVWETQYF. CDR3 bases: TGTGCCAGTAGTATCGTGGTTTGGGAGACCCAGTACTTC.